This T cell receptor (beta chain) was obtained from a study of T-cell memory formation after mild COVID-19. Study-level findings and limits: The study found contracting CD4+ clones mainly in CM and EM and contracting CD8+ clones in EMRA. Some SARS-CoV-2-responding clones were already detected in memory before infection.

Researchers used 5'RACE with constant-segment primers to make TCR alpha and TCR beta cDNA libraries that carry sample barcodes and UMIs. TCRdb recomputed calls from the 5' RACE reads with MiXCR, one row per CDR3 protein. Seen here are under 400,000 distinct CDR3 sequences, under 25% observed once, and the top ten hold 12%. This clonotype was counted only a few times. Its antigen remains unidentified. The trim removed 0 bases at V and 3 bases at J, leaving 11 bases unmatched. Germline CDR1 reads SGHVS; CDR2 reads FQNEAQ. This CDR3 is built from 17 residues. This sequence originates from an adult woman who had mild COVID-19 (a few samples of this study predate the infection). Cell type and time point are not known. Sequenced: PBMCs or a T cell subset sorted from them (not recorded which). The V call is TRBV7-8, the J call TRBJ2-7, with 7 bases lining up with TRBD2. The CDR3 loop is CASSLAYSSGEFYEQYF. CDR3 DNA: TGTGCCAGCAGCTTAGCGTATTCTAGCGGAGAATTCTACGAGCAGTACTTC.